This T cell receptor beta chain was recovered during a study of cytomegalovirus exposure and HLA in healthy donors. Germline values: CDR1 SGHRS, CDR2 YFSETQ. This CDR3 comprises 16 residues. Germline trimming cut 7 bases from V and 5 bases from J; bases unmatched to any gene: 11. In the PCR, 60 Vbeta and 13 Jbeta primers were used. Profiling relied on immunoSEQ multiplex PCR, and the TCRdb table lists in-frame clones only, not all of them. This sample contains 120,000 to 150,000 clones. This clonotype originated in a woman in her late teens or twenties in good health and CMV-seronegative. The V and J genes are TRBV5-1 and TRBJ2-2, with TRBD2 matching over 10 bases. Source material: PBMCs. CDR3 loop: CASQGSSGSRTGELFF. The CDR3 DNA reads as TGCGCCAGCCAGGGATCTAGCGGGAGTAGAACCGGGGAGCTGTTTTTT.